Each of the 28 T cell receptor beta chains below was sequenced from the same sample in a study of memory CD4+ T cells and cytomegalovirus serostatus (dated by TCRdb to the late 2010s). Single viable CD3+CD4+CD8-CD45RO+ cells were sorted as memory CD4+ T cells on a FACSAria II. The library relied on the immunoSEQ multiplex PCR assay. TCRdb took this table from immuneACCESS and kept in-frame rearrangements with V and J called. Such tables lack part of the clones; where checked against another copy, unresolved V genes explain under half of the gap, and the rest is unexplained. This sample is represented by tens of thousands of clones; about three quarters of them were singletons. Roughly 1% of the sample is in the top ten clones. The sample taken for sequencing was memory CD4+ T cells from blood. The receptors were sampled from an adult in good health and CMV-seronegative.

The rearrangement joins TRBV11-3 to TRBJ1-1; D may be TRBD1 (5 bases). In germline, CDR1 is SGHNT, CDR2 YENEEA. V was trimmed by 5 bases and J by 1 base, leaving 14 bases between them. This CDR3 has 15 residues. CDR3 sequence reads: CASSAHGQGNTEAFF. The CDR3 coding sequence is TGTGCCAGCAGCGCTCACGGCCAGGGGAACACTGAAGCTTTCTTT.

The chain has TRBV7-3 and TRBJ2-1; TRBD2 is a possible D gene (6 bases). V was trimmed by 2 bases and J by 7 bases, leaving 12 bases between them. Germline CDR1 SGHTA, CDR2 FQGTGA. This CDR3 region has 14 residues. As DNA, the CDR3 is TGTGCCAGCAGCTTAGGCGGGGCCCCAAATGAGCAGTTCTTC. This sequence encodes CASSLGGAPNEQFF. Supplemented by reference TRBV7-3 and TRBJ2-1, the full variable domain reads GAGVSQTPSNKVTEKGKYVELRCDPISGHTALYWYRQSLGQGPEFLIYFQGTGAADDSGLPNDRFFAVRPEGSVSTLKIQRTERGDSAVYLCASSLGGAPNEQFFGPGTRLTVL.

The chain has TRBV5-6 and TRBJ1-1, with a weak D call TRBD1 (5 bases). The V gene's germline CDR1 is SGHDT and CDR2 YYEEEE. With 4 bases removed from V and 4 bases from J, the gap between germline ends came to 11 bases. CDR3 length: 13 amino acids. CDR3 DNA: TGTGCCAGCAGCGCAAGAGGGGCCACTGAAGCTTTCTTT. Its protein is CASSARGATEAFF.

V usage is TRBV29-1 and J usage is TRBJ2-7; 8 positions agree with TRBD1. Germline CDR1 is SQVTM and CDR2 is ANQGSEA. The V segment lost 2 bases and the J segment 3 bases; nucleotides outside the gene matches: 6. The CDR3 is 14 amino acids. CDR3 protein: CSVEYVQGGYEQYF. The CDR3 DNA follows: TGCAGCGTTGAATACGTACAGGGGGGCTACGAGCAGTACTTC.

The chain couples TRBV11-2 to TRBJ1-1; TRBD1 might be the D (5 bases). Germline lookup yields CDR1 SGHAT and CDR2 FQNNGV. Trimming removed 0 bases from V and 5 bases from J, with 13 bases in between. The CDR3 is 15 amino acids. The CDR3 protein is CASSLDPGPLTEAFF. In nucleotides, the CDR3 is TGTGCCAGCAGCTTAGATCCAGGGCCCCTGACTGAAGCTTTCTTT.

This chain joins TRBV28 and TRBJ2-7, with TRBD2 as a possible D gene (5 bases). Germline CDR1 is MDHEN and CDR2 is SYDVKM. The V end lost 4 bases, the J end lost 4 bases, and 11 bases lay between the germline ends. This CDR3 is 13 amino acids long. The CDR3 nucleotides are TGTGCCAGCAGTTCCGGGGTTATATACGAGCAGTACTTC. Residues: CASSSGVIYEQYF. The whole variable domain, filled in from reference TRBV28 and TRBJ2-7, reads DVKVTQSSRYLVKRTGEKVFLECVQDMDHENMFWYRQDPGLGLRLIYFSYDVKMKEKGDIPEGYSVSREKKERFSLILESASTNQTSMYLCASSSGVIYEQYFGPGTRLTVT.

This clone has only a few counts. This chain joins TRBV5-1 and TRBJ2-5, with D maybe TRBD2 (6 bases). The ends were cut back, 2 bases at V and 1 base at J, with 15 bases in the middle. Germline values: CDR1 SGHRS, CDR2 YFSETQ. There are 16 residues in the CDR3. CDR3 sequence: CASSLMGGVIQETQYF. In DNA, the CDR3 is TGCGCCAGCAGCTTAATGGGGGGAGTAATCCAAGAGACCCAGTACTTC.

J is TRBJ2-1 and V is TRBV5-5, with 7 bases fitting TRBD1. The germline gives CDR1 SGHKS, CDR2 YYEKEE (reference sequence). CDR3 size: 15 residues. V lost 4 bases, J lost 6 bases, and 10 bases stayed unmatched. CDR3 coding DNA: TGTGCCAGCAGCCCCGGGACAGTCAGACCCAATGAGCAGTTCTTC. This codes for CASSPGTVRPNEQFF.

This clone was seen a single time. The V call is TRBV4-3, the J call TRBJ1-3; D is undetermined. The V end was cut by 5 bases, the J end by 0 bases, with 8 bases between. The CDR3 totals 14 residues. The germline V gene has CDR1 LGHNA and CDR2 YSLEER. The CDR3 sequence is CASSSGYSGNTIYF. The CDR3 region has the DNA TGCGCCAGCAGCAGCGGGTACTCTGGAAACACCATATATTTT.

Comments on this clone: The same CDR3 also results from other DNA sequences found in this sample. V and J are TRBV30 and TRBJ2-7; D possibly corresponds to TRBD1 (6 bases). Trimming pared 4 bases from V and 7 bases from J, leaving 11 bases between. The CDR3 is 11 amino acids. CDR1 GTSNPN and CDR2 SVGIG come from the germline V gene (reference sequence). The CDR3, as DNA: TGTGCCTGGACCTTAGGGGGAGAGCAGTACTTC. Translated, it gives CAWTLGGEQYF.

The V gene is TRBV5-1, the J gene TRBJ2-5; D gene unclear. V lost 4 bases to trimming and J lost 2 bases, with 6 bases between them. The V gene's germline CDR1 is SGHRS and CDR2 YFSETQ. This CDR3 contains 12 residues. The CDR3 loop is CASSERQETQYF. CDR3 DNA: TGCGCCAGCAGCGAGAGACAAGAGACCCAGTACTTC.

The CDR3 nucleotides read TGTGCCAGCAGCTTAGACACGGGGAGCCCCTCCTACAATGAGCAGTTCTTC. Encoded protein: CASSLDTGSPSYNEQFF. J is TRBJ2-1 and V is TRBV7-2; weak D call: TRBD2 (5 bases). The CDR3 is 17 amino acids. Trimming removed 1 base at V and 0 bases at J, with 13 bases between. From germline, CDR1 is SGHTA and CDR2 FQGNSA.

This clone was recorded only once. The rearrangement uses TRBV28 and TRBJ2-5; possible D gene TRBD1, 6 bases. The germline V and J ends were trimmed by 2 bases and 2 bases, with 9 bases remaining between them. The CDR3 consists of 14 residues. CDR1 MDHEN and CDR2 SYDVKM come from the germline V gene. The CDR3 region has the DNA TGTGCCAGCAGTTTAGGGGGCGGTCAAGAGACCCAGTACTTC. Its protein is CASSLGGGQETQYF.

The rearrangement links TRBV4-1 to TRBJ2-4; D tentatively reads TRBD1 or TRBD2 (5 bases each). V dropped 4 bases and J dropped 8 bases, with 24 bases sitting between them. The CDR3 spans 17 residues. The germline CDR1 and CDR2 sequences are MGHRA and YSYEKL. The CDR3: CASSPLILRDRYDIQYF. The CDR3 region has the DNA TGCGCCAGCAGCCCCCTTATACTCCGGGACCGCTATGACATTCAGTACTTC.

V gene TRBV10-2 combines with J gene TRBJ2-2, with D possibly TRBD2 on 5 matching bases. Germline V gives CDR1 WSHSY, CDR2 SAAADI. V was clipped by 11 bases and J by 7 bases, with 17 bases between them. CDR3 length: 13 amino acids. The CDR3 protein is CACAPGFGGELFF. CDR3 in DNA: TGCGCCTGCGCCCCGGGATTTGGCGGGGAGCTGTTTTTT.

This chain joins TRBV14 and TRBJ1-2; 7 positions agree with TRBD1. Looked up from germline, CDR1 is SGHDN and CDR2 is FVKESK. The J segment lost 4 bases and the V segment lost 1 base, leaving 15 bases of the junction unmatched. This CDR3 has 18 residues. The CDR3 is CASSQVPSRRQGVYGYTF. CDR3 bases: TGTGCCAGCAGCCAAGTACCGTCTCGGAGACAGGGAGTCTATGGCTACACCTTC.

The J gene is TRBJ2-2, the V gene TRBV11-2; D gene uncertain. The germline gives CDR1 SGHAT, CDR2 FQNNGV. This CDR3 has 14 residues. V was trimmed by 1 base and J by 3 bases, leaving 6 bases between them. This CDR3 reads CASSLVAHTGELFF. The CDR3 nucleotides are TGTGCCAGCAGCTTAGTGGCGCACACCGGGGAGCTGTTTTTT.

The J gene is TRBJ2-3, the V gene TRBV11-1, with D possibly called TRBD1 or TRBD2 (5 bases each). The ends were cut back, 2 bases at V and 1 base at J, with 10 bases in the middle. The CDR3 contains 15 residues. Germline CDR1 is SGHAT and CDR2 is FQDESV (reference sequence). CDR3 sequence (DNA): TGTGCCAGCAGCTTAAGAGGGGACGGCACAGATACGCAGTATTTT. It encodes CASSLRGDGTDTQYF.

As concerns this clone: The junction differs from germline at one of its ends, possibly a read error. The identical CDR3 is also encoded by other nucleotide sequences in the sample. The chain combines TRBV5-1 with TRBJ1-1; possible D gene TRBD1, 5 bases. The CDR3 consists of 14 residues. The germline gives CDR1 SGHRS, CDR2 YFSETQ. CDR3 amino acids: CASSHRDSGTEAFF. CDR3 bases: TGCGCCAGCAGCCATCGGGACTCCGGCACTGAAGCTTTTTTT. Drawing the rest from reference TRBV5-1 and TRBJ1-1, the complete variable domain is KAGVTQTPRYLIKTRGQQVTLSCSPISGHRSVSWYQQTPGQGLQFLFEYFSETQRNKGNFPGRFSGRQFSNSRSEMNVSTLELGDSALYLCASSHRDSGTEAFFGQGTRLTVV.

The chain employs TRBV4-2 and TRBJ2-7, with D perhaps TRBD1 or TRBD2 (5 bases each). Per germline, CDR1 LGHNA and CDR2 YNFKEQ. The CDR3 is 14 amino acids. With 4 bases removed from V and 4 bases from J, the gap between germline ends came to 14 bases. The CDR3 region has the DNA TGTGCCAGCAGCCCCGGGACGGAGGTATACGAGCAGTACTTC. Translation: CASSPGTEVYEQYF.

Of note for this clone: The germline gene is not matched at one end of the junction; a read error may be the cause. The chain links TRBV7-9 to TRBJ2-5, with 12 bases aligning to TRBD2. The DNA matches TRBJ2-7 better at its end, which makes the J call doubtful. Germline CDR1 SEHNR, CDR2 FQNEAQ (reference sequence). The length of the CDR3 is 14 residues. The CDR3 reads CASSLAGGYYEQYF. The CDR3 DNA reads TGTGCCAGCAGCCTAGCGGGAGGGTACTACGAGCAGTACTTC.

J is TRBJ1-5 and V is TRBV10-3; D remains unclear. Trimming cost V 7 bases and J 4 bases, with 11 bases left between them. The germline V gene encodes CDR1 ENHRY and CDR2 SYGVKD. The CDR3 is 13 residues long. The CDR3 spells CAITPTVNQPQHF. The CDR3 nucleotides read TGTGCCATCACACCAACAGTTAATCAGCCCCAGCATTTT.

The rearrangement links TRBV18 to TRBJ2-1; the D gene is possibly TRBD2 (5 bases). V was shortened by 2 bases and J by 4 bases, with 18 bases between the two germline ends. This CDR3 is 17 amino acids long. Per the germline V gene, CDR1 is KGHSH and CDR2 is LQKENI. The CDR3 bases are TGTGCCAGCTCACCAAAGGACCGGGAAGAGCTATACAATGAGCAGTTCTTC. Translation gives CASSPKDREELYNEQFF.

J is TRBJ2-3 and V is TRBV7-7, with D uncertain. V lost 2 bases to trimming and J lost 0 bases, with 3 bases between them. Per germline, CDR1 SSHAT and CDR2 FNYEAQ (reference sequence). This CDR3 comprises 13 residues. The CDR3 loop reads CASSLLSTDTQYF. For the CDR3, the DNA is TGTGCCAGCAGCTTACTCAGCACAGATACGCAGTATTTT.

This chain uses TRBV27 with TRBJ2-2; 9 nucleotides match TRBD2. This CDR3 contains 17 residues. CDR1 and CDR2 from the germline V gene are MNHEY and SMNVEV (reference sequence). The V segment lost 4 bases and the J segment 1 base; nucleotides outside the gene matches: 7. The CDR3 protein is CASSSRMTSGNTGELFF. The CDR3 DNA sequence: TGTGCCAGCAGTTCTCGCATGACTAGCGGGAACACCGGGGAGCTGTTTTTT.

Only a few counts were recorded for this clone. This rearrangement joins TRBV19 to TRBJ1-5; D not certain. V was cut by 6 bases and J by 6 bases, with 15 bases left in between. The CDR3 is 14 residues long. Per the germline V gene, CDR1 is LNHDA and CDR2 is SQIVND (reference sequence). CDR3 sequence (DNA): TGTGCCAGTAGAGCAGCGCAGCGACGTCAGCCCCAGCATTTT. This codes for CASRAAQRRQPQHF.

The count of this clone is one. This chain uses TRBV10-1 with TRBJ2-7, with TRBD1 as a possible D gene (9 bases). Trimming left V 6 bases short and J 6 bases short, with 21 bases between. CDR1 is WNHNN, CDR2 SYGVQD, per germline (reference sequence). This CDR3 comprises 15 residues. CDR3 in DNA: TGCGCCAGCAGCCCAGTAGCGGGACAGGGAACCGAGCAGTACTTC. This encodes CASSPVAGQGTEQYF.

V and J are TRBV10-3 and TRBJ1-5, with D possibly being TRBD1 (5 bases). This CDR3 is 14 amino acids long. Trimming cost V 3 bases and J 8 bases, with 14 bases left between them. The germline gives CDR1 ENHRY, CDR2 SYGVKD. The CDR3 loop is CAISEGSGTEPQHF. CDR3 in DNA: TGTGCCATCAGTGAAGGATCAGGGACGGAGCCCCAGCATTTT.